A single sample is the source of the 8 T cell receptor beta chains below, sequenced in a study of CD8+CD57+ T cells in acquired aplastic anemia. TCR beta VDJ and CDR3 were profiled, and genomic DNA was the template. A single record per CDR3 protein comes from TCRdb applying MiXCR to the reads. Of hundreds of thousands of distinct CDR3 sequences in the sample, 56% are singletons; the top ten hold around 1.3%. The authors sequenced patients whose flow cytometry had shown CD8+CD57+ cell expansion. Sequencing was done on a sample of sorted CD4+, CD8+, or CD8+CD57+ T cells (not recorded which) from PBMCs. These receptors originate from a human donor with aplastic anemia.

This clonotype was detected ten times or more. The chain recombines TRBV2 with TRBJ2-6; possibly TRBD1 for D (6 bases). The V and J ends lost 5 bases and 0 bases respectively, with 11 bases between them. CDR1 and CDR2 from the germline V gene are SNHLY and FYNNEI. This CDR3 spans 16 amino acids. In nucleotides, the CDR3 is TGTGCCAGCAGTAGGGACACCGGCTCTGGGGCCAACGTCCTGACTTTC. This sequence encodes CASSRDTGSGANVLTF.

The chain uses TRBV6-5 and TRBJ1-1; maybe TRBD1 (6 bases). The V and J ends lost 2 bases and 3 bases respectively, with 10 bases between them. The germline V gene has CDR1 MNHEY and CDR2 SVGAGI. This CDR3 contains 14 residues. DNA for the CDR3: TGTGCCAGCAGTTACACAGGGCGGGACACTGAAGCTTTCTTT. It specifies CASSYTGRDTEAFF.

This rearrangement joins TRBV13 to TRBJ2-4, with 8 nucleotides matching TRBD1. Germline V gene sequence: CDR1 PRHDT, CDR2 FYEKMQ (reference sequence). The CDR3 covers 13 residues. V lost 4 bases and J lost 7; bases outside the gene matches: 3. In DNA form, the CDR3 reads TGTGCCAGCAGCTCAGACAGGGGTAACATTCAGTACTTC. It is translated as CASSSDRGNIQYF.

This sequence joins TRBV5-1 and TRBJ2-3; 11 bases map to TRBD2. The germline CDR1 and CDR2 sequences are SGHRS and YFSETQ. The CDR3 covers 18 residues. V trimming: 2 bases; J trimming: 1 base; junction bases outside the gene matches: 9. The CDR3 DNA follows: TGCGCCAGCAGCTTTCGGCTAGCGGGAGGTTACGGCACAGATACGCAGTATTTT. The encoded protein is CASSFRLAGGYGTDTQYF.

The chain uses TRBV20-1 and TRBJ2-1; the match to TRBD1 covers 11 bases. The CDR3 is 14 residues long. Germline values: CDR1 DFQATT, CDR2 SNEGSKA (reference sequence). The CDR3 DNA follows: TGCAGCCCTAGCTTGGGACAGGGGGGCAATGAGCAGTTCTTC. It yields the protein CSPSLGQGGNEQFF.

The V gene is TRBV12-3 or TRBV12-4, the J gene TRBJ1-4, with D perhaps TRBD1 (6 bases). V lost 5 bases, J lost 7 bases, and 17 bases lay in between. CDR3 length: 15 amino acids. The CDR3, as DNA: TGTGCCAGCAGTCTCCACAGGGAATGGGGTGAAAAACTGTTTTTT. Its protein product is CASSLHREWGEKLFF.

The CDR3 loop is CSAEAGNTEAFF. The CDR3 DNA sequence: TGCAGTGCCGAGGCGGGGAACACTGAAGCTTTCTTT. This chain links TRBV20-1 with TRBJ1-1; no reliable D call. This CDR3 region has 12 residues. Looked up from germline, CDR1 is DFQATT and CDR2 is SNEGSKA (reference sequence). V gave up 6 bases and J gave up 1 base, with 9 bases separating them.

Remarks on this clonotype: Germline is not matched at one junction end, which may reflect a read error. The rearrangement uses TRBV10-3 and TRBJ2-1; 13 nucleotides align to TRBD2. The CDR3 contains 13 residues. The germline CDR1 and CDR2 sequences are ENHRY and SYGVKD. The CDR3 region is CASGLAGENGQFF. Written as DNA, the CDR3 is TGTGCCAGCGGACTAGCGGGAGAAAATGGGCAGTTCTTC.